These 22 T cell receptor beta chains came from one sample sequenced in a study of blood T cell repertoires in COVID-19. Sequencing was performed with immunoSEQ multiplex PCR; in TCRdb, only in-frame clones are kept and a portion is missing. The table records 100,000 to 150,000 clones, approximately 85% of them present only once. The specimen was peripheral blood. These receptors all come from a human donor in a cohort sampled during active COVID-19.

The V call is TRBV9, the J call TRBJ2-7, with 7 bases matching TRBD1. The junction had 2 bases not matched to a gene; V was cut back by 2 bases and J by 0 bases. The V gene's germline CDR1 is SGDLS and CDR2 YYNGEE. The CDR3 has 14 amino acids. CDR3 residues: CASSVGDSSYEQYF. The CDR3 coding sequence is TGTGCCAGCAGCGTGGGGGACAGCTCCTACGAGCAGTACTTC.

The count of this clone is one. This chain's CDR3 is CASQSGSPLHF. CDR3 bases: TGTGCCTCCCAGAGCGGTTCACCCCTCCACTTT. This chain joins TRBV30 and TRBJ1-6, with D uncertain. Between the trimmed V and J ends, which lost 7 bases and 9 bases, there was a span of 10 bases. Germline loops: CDR1 GTSNPN, CDR2 SVGIG (reference sequence). The CDR3 extends over 11 amino acids.

The V gene is TRBV7-9, the J gene TRBJ2-7, with 8 nucleotides matching TRBD2. V lost 11 bases, J lost 6 bases, and 9 bases stayed unmatched. This CDR3 region has 12 residues. The germline V gene encodes CDR1 SEHNR and CDR2 FQNEAQ (reference sequence). CDR3 sequence reads: CAAGGAQSEQYF. The DNA for the CDR3 is TGTGCCGCCGGGGGGGCCCAGTCCGAGCAGTACTTC. The entire variable domain, with the rest obtained from reference TRBV7-9 and TRBJ2-7, is as follows: DTGVSQNPRHKITKRGQNVTFRCDPISEHNRLYWYRQTLGQGPEFLTYFQNEAQLEKSRLLSDRFSAERPKGSFSTLEIQRTEQGDSAMYLCAAGGAQSEQYFGPGTRLTVT.

The chain is built from TRBV6-5 and TRBJ1-2; D not certain. In germline, CDR1 is MNHEY, CDR2 SVGAGI. Trimming stripped 6 bases from V and 4 bases from J, with 6 bases between. This CDR3 is 11 amino acids long. As DNA, the CDR3 is TGTGCCAGCAGAGCGGGCTATGGCTACACCTTC. It specifies CASRAGYGYTF.

This chain joins TRBV19 and TRBJ2-3, with D unresolved. The germline CDR1 and CDR2 sequences are LNHDA and SQIVND (reference sequence). Trimming removed 5 bases at V and 2 bases at J, with 11 bases between. The CDR3 contains 14 residues. CDR3 protein: CASSLRVPTDTQYF. The CDR3 nucleotides are TGTGCCAGTAGTTTACGGGTCCCCACAGATACGCAGTATTTT.

This clone was observed a single time. The chain recombines TRBV19 with TRBJ1-2; 7 bases are shared with TRBD1. After removal of 10 bases from V and 4 bases from J, the junction contained 9 bases not matched to a gene. The CDR3 is 13 amino acids. Germline V CDR1 and CDR2: LNHDA, SQIVND (reference sequence). The CDR3 sequence is CATSRQGGYGYTF. CDR3 sequence (DNA): TGTGCCACCTCCAGACAGGGCGGCTATGGCTACACCTTC. Full variable domain (rest looked up from reference TRBV19 and TRBJ1-2): DGGITQSPKYLFRKEGQNVTLSCEQNLNHDAMYWYRQDPGQGLRLIYYSQIVNDFQKGDIAEGYSVSREKKESFPLTVTSAQKNPTAFYLCATSRQGGYGYTFGSGTRLTVV.

As to this clone: Other nucleotide sequences in the sample specify the same CDR3. This chain connects TRBV12-3 or TRBV12-4 to TRBJ2-7; TRBD1 agrees at 7 bases. The V segment lost 5 bases and the J segment 4 bases; nucleotides outside the gene matches: 2. There are 12 residues in the CDR3. The CDR3 loop is CASSRQGYEQYF. DNA of the CDR3: TGTGCCAGCAGTCGACAGGGATACGAGCAGTACTTC.

This clone appeared a few times. The chain has TRBV5-1 and TRBJ2-5; D ambiguous. Germline V CDR1 and CDR2: SGHRS, YFSETQ. Deletions cut 0 bases from V and 3 bases from J, with 6 bases between. The CDR3 runs 13 residues. CDR3 sequence reads: CASSLVSEETQYF. The CDR3 nucleotides read TGCGCCAGCAGCTTGGTCAGCGAAGAGACCCAGTACTTC.

The chain carries TRBV20-1 and TRBJ2-7, with 8 positions matching TRBD2. Unmatched junction bases numbered 9, after V lost 3 bases and J lost 2 bases. Germline V lookup: CDR1 DFQATT, CDR2 SNEGSKA (reference sequence). The CDR3 extends over 15 amino acids. The CDR3: CSASSKSGGTYEQYF. CDR3 DNA sequence: TGCAGTGCTAGTTCGAAGAGCGGGGGTACCTACGAGCAGTACTTC.

The genes are TRBV9 and TRBJ2-1; 9 bases align to TRBD1. V lost 4 bases, J lost 0 bases, and 5 bases stayed unmatched. The CDR3 consists of 16 residues. Germline V gene data show CDR1 as SGDLS and CDR2 as YYNGEE. The CDR3 DNA follows: TGTGCCAGCAGCACGGGACAGGGATACTCCTACAATGAGCAGTTCTTC. This encodes CASSTGQGYSYNEQFF.

This clone was counted a single time. The J gene is TRBJ2-3, the V gene TRBV3-1 (or the pseudogene TRBV3-2), with D perhaps matching TRBD1 (6 bases). The CDR3 consists of 15 residues. V was pared by 3 bases and J by 2 bases, with 12 bases between. The germline V gene encodes CDR1 LGHDT and CDR2 YNNKEL (reference sequence). The CDR3 DNA reads as TGTGCCAGCAGCCACCCCACAGGGCACACAGATACGCAGTATTTT. Its translation: CASSHPTGHTDTQYF.

CDR3 sequence reads: CAISESSGRIGELFF. In DNA form, the CDR3 reads TGTGCCATCAGTGAAAGTAGCGGGAGGATCGGGGAGCTGTTTTTT. V gene TRBV10-3 combines with J gene TRBJ2-2; 10 bases are shared with TRBD2. The CDR3 is 15 amino acids. Per germline, CDR1 ENHRY and CDR2 SYGVKD. J lost 7 bases, V lost 3 bases, and 5 bases had no gene match.

The CDR3 DNA sequence: TGTGCCAGTAGTATTTATCTGTATAGCAATCAGCCCCAGCATTTT. This translates into CASSIYLYSNQPQHF. The J gene is TRBJ1-5, the V gene TRBV19, with D unresolved. There are 15 residues in the CDR3. CDR1 and CDR2 from the germline V gene are LNHDA and SQIVND (reference sequence). V was pared by 3 bases and J by 0 bases, with 9 bases between.

V is TRBV7-9 and J is TRBJ2-1; perhaps TRBD2 as D (5 bases). Trimming took off 5 bases at V and 1 base at J, with 9 bases between the two ends. In germline, CDR1 is SEHNR, CDR2 FQNEAQ (reference sequence). CDR3 length equals 14 residues. The CDR3: CASSRGLSYNEQFF. CDR3 DNA sequence: TGTGCCAGCAGCCGAGGACTTTCCTACAATGAGCAGTTCTTC.

This rearrangement joins TRBV7-9 to TRBJ2-5, with a tentative D call TRBD1 (7 bases). V shed 3 bases and J shed 2 bases, with 16 bases lying between them. CDR3 length equals 16 residues. Germline CDR1 is SEHNR and CDR2 is FQNEAQ (reference sequence). The CDR3 is CASSLRSTGTQETQYF. The CDR3 DNA is TGTGCCAGCAGCTTGCGATCGACAGGGACTCAAGAGACCCAGTACTTC.

This clone was seen once. This rearrangement joins TRBV5-1 to TRBJ2-2; 14 bases line up with TRBD2. The CDR3 extends over 16 amino acids. CDR1 SGHRS and CDR2 YFSETQ come from the germline V gene. V lost 4 bases, J lost 4 bases, and 3 bases stayed unmatched. CDR3 nucleotides: TGCGCCAGCAGCGGACTAGCGGGAGGTGCCACCGGGGAGCTGTTTTTT. As protein: CASSGLAGGATGELFF.

The chain uses TRBV27 and TRBJ1-3, with D possibly matching TRBD1 (5 bases). With 6 bases removed from V and 4 bases from J, the gap between germline ends came to 19 bases. CDR1 is MNHEY, CDR2 SMNVEV, per germline (reference sequence). This CDR3 has 16 amino acids. DNA for the CDR3: TGTGCCAGCAGGCGGGACGGTGGAGGAAAAGGAAACACCATATATTTT. Residues: CASRRDGGGKGNTIYF.

J is TRBJ2-4 and V is TRBV19; D perhaps matches TRBD1 (6 bases). Deletions cut 11 bases from V and 6 bases from J, with 17 bases between. Germline V gene sequence: CDR1 LNHDA, CDR2 SQIVND (reference sequence). This CDR3 comprises 13 residues. CDR3 protein: CASRGLSGNIQYF. The CDR3 coding sequence is TGTGCCTCCAGGGGCCTCTCGGGAAACATTCAGTACTTC.

The chain couples TRBV18 to TRBJ2-7, with D possibly being TRBD2 (5 bases). The CDR3 has 11 amino acids. From germline, CDR1 is KGHSH and CDR2 LQKENI. V was cut by 6 bases and J by 5 bases, with 8 bases left in between. CDR3: CASSSGNEQYF. The CDR3 nucleotides are TGTGCCAGCTCGTCGGGGAACGAGCAGTACTTC.

This sequence joins TRBV5-1 and TRBJ2-3; 7 positions match TRBD2. The V gene end was trimmed by 2 bases and the J gene end by 5 bases; junction bases not matched to a gene: 5. Germline loops: CDR1 SGHRS, CDR2 YFSETQ. The CDR3 is 14 amino acids. CDR3 coding DNA: TGCGCCAGCAGCTTCGGCCGGGAGGAAGATACGCAGTATTTT. This encodes CASSFGREEDTQYF.

This clone came up a few times. The V and J genes are TRBV2 and TRBJ2-7; TRBD2 agrees at 8 bases. The length of the CDR3 is 13 residues. The junction had 0 bases not matched to a gene; V was cut back by 1 base and J by 4 bases. Germline-derived CDR1 and CDR2 are SNHLY and FYNNEI. The CDR3 region has the DNA TGTGCCAGCAGTGAAGGACTAGCGTACGAGCAGTACTTC. This gives the protein CASSEGLAYEQYF.

Only one count was recorded for this clone. This chain uses TRBV18 with TRBJ1-6, with D perhaps TRBD1 (5 bases). The V gene lost 0 bases and the J gene lost 7 bases, with 10 bases spanning the gap. Germline V gene lookup returns CDR1 KGHSH and CDR2 LQKENI. The CDR3 totals 15 residues. CDR3 coding DNA: TGTGCCAGCTCACCACCGGCAGGGCGAAATTCACCCCTCCACTTT. As protein: CASSPPAGRNSPLHF.